This T cell receptor beta chain was sequenced for a study of OX40 agonist ivuxolimab in advanced cancers. The method was immunoSEQ multiplex PCR; TCRdb's version includes in-frame clones alone and lacks a portion of them. The sample has some 50,000 clones; 85% to 90% are singletons. The V and J ends lost 3 bases and 4 bases, in that order; junction bases with no gene match: 5. The CDR3 is made up of 16 amino acids. Germline V CDR1 and CDR2: MGHRA, YSYEKL. Sequencing used CD4+ or CD8+ T cells sorted from blood, obtained in a trial of the OX40 agonist ivuxolimab. V gene TRBV4-1 combines with J gene TRBJ2-1; 11 bases map to TRBD2. This receptor was identified in an adult with an advanced solid tumor such as melanoma, head and neck, liver or kidney cancer. DNA for the CDR3: TGCGCCAGCAGCCAGACACTAGCGGGAGAGTACAATGAGCAGTTCTTC. It specifies CASSQTLAGEYNEQFF.